The clone carrying this T cell receptor (beta chain) was recorded a few times. The antigen remains unidentified. The authors made TCR cDNA by 5'RACE template switching, adding a universal primer site and UMIs. In TCRdb, the 5' RACE reads were re-called with MiXCR into one record per CDR3 protein. The sample yields about 550,000 distinct CDR3 sequences, 15% to 20% seen once. This CDR3 is 16 amino acids long. V shed 0 bases and J 7 bases; nucleotides not matched to a gene: 8. Per germline, CDR1 LNHNV and CDR2 YYDKDF (reference sequence). This sample was taken from a study of T cells after yellow fever vaccination. Study-level results: Most primary-vaccination clones reappeared after the booster (just under 98% CD4, about 88% CD8).

Sequencing used PBMCs, obtained 15 days after the yellow fever booster vaccination. The receptor was derived from a man aged 30 to 45 who received the YFV17D yellow fever vaccine. The V call is TRBV15, the J call TRBJ2-1; 8 bases match TRBD2. CDR3 bases: TGTGCCACCAGCAGAGATCTAGGGACTAGGTTGAATGAGCAGTTCTTC. Protein: CATSRDLGTRLNEQFF.